Shown below are 6 T cell receptor beta chains from a single sample sequenced in a study of cytomegalovirus exposure and HLA in healthy donors. The PCR employed 60 Vbeta primers together with 13 Jbeta primers. The repertoire was sequenced with immunoSEQ multiplex PCR; TCRdb's copy has only in-frame clones and lacks some. The table records 150,000 or so clones, more than 60% of them present only once. Sequenced input: PBMCs. The receptors derive from a human donor in good health.

V usage is TRBV7-9 and J usage is TRBJ1-2; 9 bases line up with TRBD1. CDR1 and CDR2 from the germline V gene are SEHNR and FQNEAQ (reference sequence). Unmatched junction bases numbered 12, after V lost 5 bases and J lost 11 bases. The CDR3 has 14 amino acids. CDR3: CASSPGQGFTLYTF. The CDR3, as DNA: TGTGCCAGCAGCCCAGGACAGGGGTTTACCCTGTACACCTTC. Drawing the rest from reference TRBV7-9 and TRBJ1-2, the complete variable domain is DTGVSQNPRHKITKRGQNVTFRCDPISEHNRLYWYRQTLGQGPEFLTYFQNEAQLEKSRLLSDRFSAERPKGSFSTLEIQRTEQGDSAMYLCASSPGQGFTLYTFGSGTRLTVV.

The rearrangement joins TRBV7-2 to TRBJ2-2; the match to TRBD2 covers 10 bases. V lost 4 bases to trimming and J lost 5 bases; unmatched junction nucleotides: 7. Germline lookup yields CDR1 SGHTA and CDR2 FQGNSA. This CDR3 is built from 16 residues. The CDR3 DNA reads as TGTGCCAGCAGCTCCTTTAGCGGGGGGATTACCGGGGAGCTGTTTTTT. Its protein is CASSSFSGGITGELFF.

The CDR3 loop is CASSHFKNTEAFF. The CDR3, as DNA: TGCGCCAGCAGCCACTTTAAGAACACTGAAGCTTTCTTT. The chain has TRBV4-3 and TRBJ1-1; D is unresolved. The CDR3 has 13 amino acids. Germline loops: CDR1 LGHNA, CDR2 YSLEER. Trimming cost V 3 bases and J 1 base, with 6 bases left between them.

This chain links TRBV18 with TRBJ2-7, with 10 bases identical to TRBD1. The CDR3 has 16 amino acids. CDR1 is KGHSH and CDR2 is LQKENI in the germline V gene. V shed 0 bases, J shed 0 bases, and the junction held 2 bases outside the gene matches. DNA for the CDR3: TGTGCCAGCTCACCACCGGGACAGGGGTCCTCCTACGAGCAGTACTTC. It is translated as CASSPPGQGSSYEQYF.

The chain is built from TRBV4-1 and TRBJ1-2; D might be TRBD1 (6 bases). Germline CDR1 and CDR2: MGHRA and YSYEKL. This CDR3 has 15 residues. The V and J ends lost 1 base and 7 bases respectively, with 16 bases between them. Written as DNA, the CDR3 is TGCGCCAGCAGCCAAGGTCCTTCAGGGGTGGCTGGCTACACCTTC. Amino acids: CASSQGPSGVAGYTF.

V usage is TRBV7-6 and J usage is TRBJ2-2; TRBD1 aligns across 7 bases. The length of the CDR3 is 15 residues. The V and J ends lost 1 base and 4 bases, in that order; junction bases with no gene match: 3. Looked up from germline, CDR1 is SGHVS and CDR2 is FNYEAQ. CDR3 DNA: TGTGCCAGCAGCTTAGTAGGGGGCGGCACCGGGGAGCTGTTTTTT. Translation gives CASSLVGGGTGELFF. Together with reference TRBV7-6 and TRBJ2-2, the CDR3 gives the full variable domain: GAGVSQSPRYKVTKRGQDVALRCDPISGHVSLYWYRQALGQGPEFLTYFNYEAQQDKSGLPNDRFSAERPEGSISTLTIQRTEQRDSAMYRCASSLVGGGTGELFFGEGSRLTVL.